A single sample is the source of the 22 T cell receptor beta chains below, sequenced in a study of CD8 T cell repertoires and HIV-1 epitope variants. For these TCRs, the target antigens are not known. The assay was immunoSEQ multiplex PCR, and TCRdb's table has in-frame clones only and misses some. Found here are 6,000 or so clones, about 70% of them singletons; the top ten hold around 43%. Material for sequencing was cultured CD8+ T cells derived from PBMCs. These receptors were collected from a male donor with HIV.

J is TRBJ1-4 and V is TRBV5-4, with 9 bases matching TRBD1. Germline V gene data show CDR1 as SGHNT and CDR2 as YYREEE (reference sequence). The trim removed 2 bases at V and 8 bases at J, leaving 10 bases unmatched. The CDR3 loop spans 16 amino acids. The CDR3 loop reads CASSFSGQGLGEKLFF. The CDR3, as DNA: TGTGCCAGCAGCTTTTCGGGACAGGGTTTAGGAGAAAAACTGTTTTTT.

The rearrangement uses TRBV5-1 and TRBJ2-1; D gene unclear. Germline V lookup: CDR1 SGHRS, CDR2 YFSETQ. CDR3 length: 13 amino acids. Trimming stripped 0 bases from V and 5 bases from J, with 6 bases between. Here the CDR3 DNA reads TGCGCCAGCAGCTTGGAACCGAACAATGAGCAGTTCTTC. It yields the protein CASSLEPNNEQFF.

The chain combines TRBV5-8 with TRBJ2-2, with 7 bases aligning to TRBD2. CDR3 length: 17 amino acids. Germline assignment: CDR1 SGHTS and CDR2 YDEGEE. V was pared by 2 bases and J by 3 bases, with 10 bases of the junction left unmatched. CDR3 sequence: CASSFPLSGVDTGELFF. CDR3 nucleotides: TGTGCCAGCAGCTTTCCTCTGAGCGGGGTAGACACCGGGGAGCTGTTTTTT.

This chain uses TRBV7-2 with TRBJ2-5; 8 bases align to TRBD1. CDR3 size: 14 residues. Germline-derived CDR1 and CDR2 are SGHTA and FQGNSA. The V gene end was trimmed by 3 bases and the J gene end by 5 bases; junction bases not matched to a gene: 5. This chain's CDR3 is CASSFTGGEETQYF. The CDR3 nucleotides read TGTGCCAGCAGCTTCACAGGGGGTGAGGAGACCCAGTACTTC.

The DNA of the CDR3 is TGTGCCAGCACCTCAAATGGGATGCAGTCCTATGGCTACACCTTC. This encodes CASTSNGMQSYGYTF. The genes are TRBV28 and TRBJ1-2; D uncertain. This CDR3 region has 15 residues. The V gene lost 7 bases and the J gene lost 4 bases, with 19 bases spanning the gap. Germline V CDR1 and CDR2: MDHEN, SYDVKM.

The rearrangement links TRBV5-5 to TRBJ2-1, with a possible D match to TRBD1 (5 bases). Trimming left V 2 bases short and J 0 bases short, with 12 bases between. Germline CDR1 SGHKS, CDR2 YYEKEE (reference sequence). The length of the CDR3 is 16 residues. This CDR3 is CASSLSDKGSYNEQFF. The CDR3 DNA is TGTGCCAGCAGCTTATCGGACAAGGGCTCCTACAATGAGCAGTTCTTC.

The chain is built from TRBV2 and TRBJ2-3, with D possibly being TRBD1 (6 bases). The CDR3 is made up of 14 amino acids. CDR1 is SNHLY and CDR2 is FYNNEI in the germline V gene. Trimming stripped 5 bases from V and 0 bases from J, with 9 bases between. In DNA form, the CDR3 reads TGTGCCAGCAGTACAGGGACCAGCACAGATACGCAGTATTTT. This codes for CASSTGTSTDTQYF.

This clone showed up just a few times. The chain has TRBV5-1 and TRBJ2-1, with D tentatively TRBD2 (6 bases). The germline CDR1 and CDR2 sequences are SGHRS and YFSETQ. The CDR3 totals 15 residues. Trimming shortened V by 2 bases and J by 6 bases, and 15 bases separated the two germline ends. This chain's CDR3 is CASSLTSSFPNEQFF. Here the CDR3 DNA reads TGCGCCAGCAGCTTAACTAGCTCCTTCCCCAATGAGCAGTTCTTC.

This chain uses TRBV2 with TRBJ2-4; D gene uncertain. Germline CDR1 SNHLY, CDR2 FYNNEI. The V gene lost 3 bases and the J gene lost 8 bases, with 20 bases spanning the gap. The CDR3 runs to 16 residues. The CDR3 DNA reads TGTGCCAGCAGTGATGGATTTGGCCCCCGGATGGACATTCAGTACTTC. It is translated as CASSDGFGPRMDIQYF. Full variable domain (remainder filled in from reference TRBV2 and TRBJ2-4): EPEVTQTPSHQVTQMGQEVILRCVPISNHLYFYWYRQILGQKVEFLVSFYNNEISEKSEIFDDQFSVERPDGSNFTLKIRSTKLEDSAMYFCASSDGFGPRMDIQYFGAGTRLSVL.

This chain joins TRBV25-1 and TRBJ2-2; no definite D call. The CDR3 consists of 13 residues. The germline V and J ends were trimmed by 4 bases and 1 base, with 4 bases remaining between them. Germline assignment: CDR1 MGHDK and CDR2 SYGVNS. The CDR3 sequence: CASSAGNTGELFF. Written as DNA, the CDR3 is TGTGCCAGCAGTGCAGGGAACACCGGGGAGCTGTTTTTT.

In DNA, the CDR3 is TGTGCCAGTAGTATAGGTCCCGACTCCTACAATGAGCAGTTCTTC. The encoded protein is CASSIGPDSYNEQFF. The genes are TRBV19 and TRBJ2-1, with unresolved D. Germline V CDR1 and CDR2: LNHDA, SQIVND (reference sequence). V was cut by 1 base and J by 0 bases, with 7 bases left in between. CDR3 size: 15 residues.

This chain links TRBV7-3 with TRBJ1-1, with unresolved D. The CDR3 covers 13 residues. Germline V gene lookup returns CDR1 SGHTA and CDR2 FQGTGA. Trimming left V 6 bases short and J 1 base short, with 9 bases between. The CDR3 is CASRDSGNTEAFF. The CDR3 DNA is TGTGCCAGCAGGGACTCAGGGAACACTGAAGCTTTCTTT.

As regards this clone: With a much larger clone just one base away, this may be a read error. The J gene is TRBJ1-1, the V gene TRBV6-5, with a tentative D call TRBD1 (6 bases). CDR1 MNHEY and CDR2 SVGAGI come from the germline V gene. There are 12 residues in the CDR3. The germline V and J ends were trimmed by 6 bases and 3 bases, with 8 bases remaining between them. CDR3 bases: TGTGCCAGCAGCCAGGGGTACACTGAAGCTTTCTTT. Its protein is CASSQGYTEAFF.

V is TRBV28 and J is TRBJ1-2; 7 nucleotides match TRBD1. The V and J ends lost 6 bases and 8 bases, in that order; junction bases with no gene match: 12. Germline loops: CDR1 MDHEN, CDR2 SYDVKM. This CDR3 is 14 amino acids long. In DNA form, the CDR3 reads TGTGCCAGCAGCCCCTCTCCCCGGGACAGAGGCTACACCTTC. It yields the protein CASSPSPRDRGYTF.

This chain joins TRBV4-2 and TRBJ2-5; maybe TRBD1 (5 bases). Trimming removed 3 bases from V and 5 bases from J, with 16 bases in between. CDR3 length: 15 residues. Germline V gene sequence: CDR1 LGHNA, CDR2 YNFKEQ. The CDR3 DNA follows: TGTGCCAGCAGCCAGCCGACAGTTGATGGGGAGACCCAGTACTTC. Translating gives CASSQPTVDGETQYF.

The V gene is TRBV7-9, the J gene TRBJ2-5; D gene ambiguous. Trimming took off 1 base at V and 5 bases at J, with 20 bases between the two ends. This CDR3 spans 17 amino acids. CDR1 SEHNR and CDR2 FQNEAQ come from the germline V gene (reference sequence). The CDR3 DNA is TGTGCCAGCAGCTTAGAAGGGATTCGATCTTTACTGGAGACCCAGTACTTC. Amino acid sequence: CASSLEGIRSLLETQYF.

The V call is TRBV19, the J call TRBJ2-6; D is ambiguous. This CDR3 is built from 17 residues. Germline CDR1 is LNHDA and CDR2 is SQIVND (reference sequence). Trimming took 0 bases from V and 0 from J, leaving 9 bases between them. CDR3 nucleotides: TGTGCCAGTAGTATAGATCATAGTACCTCTGGGGCCAACGTCCTGACTTTC. This translates into CASSIDHSTSGANVLTF.

This clone was seen a handful of times. The gene calls are TRBV5-6 and TRBJ2-1; no reliable D call. Germline lookup yields CDR1 SGHDT and CDR2 YYEEEE. The germline V and J ends were trimmed by 0 bases and 6 bases, with 7 bases remaining between them. The CDR3 runs 13 residues. The CDR3 nucleotides are TGTGCCAGCAGCTTGGTGCAGGCCAATGAGCAGTTCTTC. Amino acids: CASSLVQANEQFF.

V and J are TRBV4-2 and TRBJ2-7; 7 nucleotides line up with TRBD2. The CDR3 extends over 16 amino acids. Germline lookup yields CDR1 LGHNA and CDR2 YNFKEQ. The ends lost 0 bases at V and 3 bases at J; junction bases unmatched: 8. DNA of the CDR3: TGTGCCAGCAGCCAAGACGCACTAGCGAATCTCTACGAGCAGTACTTC. Translation gives CASSQDALANLYEQYF.

The V and J genes are TRBV30 and TRBJ2-1, with TRBD1 matching 10 bases. The V gene end was trimmed by 3 bases and the J gene end by 16 bases; junction bases not matched to a gene: 6. CDR3 length: 11 amino acids. Germline CDR1 GTSNPN, CDR2 SVGIG (reference sequence). The CDR3 nucleotides are TGTGCCTGGAGCAGCGGGACAGGGGATTTCTTC. It codes for CAWSSGTGDFF. Together with reference TRBV30 and TRBJ2-1, the CDR3 gives the full variable domain: SQTIHQWPATLVQPVGSPLSLECTVEGTSNPNLYWYRQAAGRGLQLLFYSVGIGQISSEVPQNLSASRPQDRQFILSSKKLLLSDSGFYLCAWSSGTGDFFGPGTRLTVL.

The J gene is TRBJ2-5, the V gene TRBV7-2; 11 bases are shared with TRBD1. Germline CDR1 reads SGHTA; CDR2 reads FQGNSA. CDR3 length equals 15 residues. V lost 2 bases, J lost 4 bases, and 3 bases stayed unmatched. The CDR3 DNA is TGTGCCAGCAGCTTACGAGGACAGGGGGCAGAGACCCAGTACTTC. Translating gives CASSLRGQGAETQYF.

This clone turned up a few times. V is TRBV28 and J is TRBJ2-7, with 9 bases that match TRBD1. The CDR3 is 13 residues long. Losses at the gene ends were 7 bases for V and 4 bases for J; bases not matched to a gene: 5. CDR1 is MDHEN and CDR2 is SYDVKM in the germline V gene. As DNA, the CDR3 is TGTGCCAGCATCGGGACAGGGAATTACGAGCAGTACTTC. Residues: CASIGTGNYEQYF.